This entry lists 6 T cell receptor beta chains sequenced from one sample in a study of technical replicates of blood from several donors. Sequenced by immunoSEQ multiplex PCR; TCRdb stores in-frame clones only, minus some. In the table there are under 85,000 clones, about 92% of which are singletons. Specimen: T cells isolated from PBMCs. Every receptor here comes from a human donor in good health.

V and J are TRBV10-3 and TRBJ2-5; 10 bases are a match to TRBD1. CDR3 size: 16 residues. J gave up 0 bases and V 3 bases, and 4 bases lay outside the gene matches. The germline V gene encodes CDR1 ENHRY and CDR2 SYGVKD. CDR3 region: CAISDPGQGYQETQYF. The CDR3 coding sequence is TGTGCCATCAGTGACCCGGGACAGGGGTACCAAGAGACCCAGTACTTC.

The chain uses TRBV5-6 and TRBJ2-3; 10 bases are a match to TRBD2. The germline V gene has CDR1 SGHDT and CDR2 YYEEEE. CDR3 length: 17 residues. The junction had 7 bases not matched to a gene; V was cut back by 0 bases and J by 3 bases. The CDR3 loop is CASSLGLAGEETDTQYF. DNA of the CDR3: TGTGCCAGCAGCTTGGGTCTAGCGGGAGAGGAGACAGATACGCAGTATTTT.

In its sample, this clone was seen a few times. The chain links TRBV19 to TRBJ2-7, with 7 nucleotides matching TRBD2. The V and J ends lost 4 bases and 2 bases, in that order; junction bases with no gene match: 5. CDR1 and CDR2 (germline): LNHDA, SQIVND (reference sequence). This CDR3 contains 14 residues. CDR3 sequence: CASSSGSQTYEQYF. In DNA form, the CDR3 reads TGTGCCAGTAGTAGCGGGAGCCAAACCTACGAGCAGTACTTC.

The chain joins TRBV2 to TRBJ1-4; TRBD1 matches at 9 bases. With 7 bases clipped from V and 11 bases from J, the junction kept 8 bases outside the gene matches. Germline V gene lookup returns CDR1 SNHLY and CDR2 FYNNEI. The CDR3 covers 13 residues. The CDR3 nucleotides read TGTGCCAGCATCCCACACGGGACAGGGAAACTGTTTTTT. Its translation is CASIPHGTGKLFF.

This chain joins TRBV7-9 and TRBJ2-1; TRBD2 aligns across 8 bases. The CDR3 runs 15 residues. The V gene end was trimmed by 4 bases and the J gene end by 4 bases; junction bases not matched to a gene: 6. The V gene's germline CDR1 is SEHNR and CDR2 FQNEAQ (reference sequence). CDR3 sequence: CASSSTPGGYNEQFF. CDR3 nucleotides: TGTGCCAGCAGCTCTACCCCGGGAGGGTACAATGAGCAGTTCTTC.

The chain links TRBV7-9 to TRBJ1-1; D is perhaps TRBD1 (5 bases). CDR3 length equals 15 residues. Looked up from germline, CDR1 is SEHNR and CDR2 is FQNEAQ (reference sequence). Trimming cost V 1 base and J 5 bases, with 14 bases left between them. CDR3 amino acids: CASSLGQAGLTEAFF. The CDR3, as DNA: TGTGCCAGCAGCTTAGGGCAGGCGGGACTGACTGAAGCTTTCTTT. The whole variable domain, remainder taken from reference TRBV7-9 and TRBJ1-1, is DTGVSQNPRHKITKRGQNVTFRCDPISEHNRLYWYRQTLGQGPEFLTYFQNEAQLEKSRLLSDRFSAERPKGSFSTLEIQRTEQGDSAMYLCASSLGQAGLTEAFFGQGTRLTVV.